This T cell receptor beta chain was obtained from a study of cytomegalovirus exposure and HLA in healthy donors (dated by TCRdb to about 2017). A note on the overall study: An earlier analysis of 587 of the donors reported about 260 Gb of sequence data and 95 million to 140 million unique TCR beta sequences obtained from about 200 million T cells. In an earlier analysis of roughly 580 of the donors, high-throughput TCR beta sequencing was used to judge whether each TCR beta V gene segment behaved as functional or pseudogenic. The study aimed to test whether cataloging public T cell receptors could reveal signatures of past pathogen exposure. A later analysis re-examined previously published TCR beta repertoires from just over 650 donors and added high-resolution HLA genotyping to investigate patterns of TCR occurrence. Every repertoire in the discovery cohort had been generated on one and the same sequencing platform. Among about 370 genotyped donors of the cohort, an average of about 240,000 unique TCR beta nucleotide sequences was sequenced per donor, of which roughly 18% were non-productive. Roughly 5 DR-DQ haplotypes were handled as single units for association and clustering, since linkage in the cohort was strong. Donor age, sex, ethnicity and CMV serostatus were collected together with the repertoire data. The genetic ancestry cluster associated with self-reported Caucasian donors included 81% of the roughly 360 genotyped donors. The number of donors typed differed by locus, with roughly 629-640 for A, B, C, DRB1 and DQB1, roughly 520 for DQA1, 600 to 610 for DPA1, and around 460 for DPB1. About 280 gigabases of sequencing data and around 88 million unique TCR sequences made up an early release that covered around 640 HLA-typed donors. Rather than using new phenotypic data, the later analysis identified candidate immune exposures from TCR beta sequences and from how often those sequences occurred across donors. The study used immunosequencing to profile the T cell repertoires of more than 650 subjects and linked those repertoires to cytomegalovirus serostatus. The study combined high-throughput TCR immunosequencing, statistical association of individual TCRs with disease status, and machine learning to predict cytomegalovirus infection status. A later genetic analysis took genome-wide SNP genotypes for about 60% of the roughly 670 donors and used that subset as a discovery cohort. Along with the approximately 670-subject first cohort, a separate validation cohort of approximately 110 different subjects was used. Both class I and class II loci were covered by HLA typing, at four-digit resolution. Points the paper makes about the study in general: HLA typing was unavailable for some donors at each locus, so association tests used only the typed subset. At a false discovery rate of 0.05, a later analysis linked some 17,000 TCR beta sequences to specific HLA alleles. A few of the identified cytomegalovirus-associated TCR beta chains were confirmed in vitro to be specific for cytomegalovirus antigens. The classifier was reported to diagnose cytomegalovirus status with high specificity and sensitivity in both the original and validation cohorts. The 87-base-pair reads could not distinguish some IMGT-functional V segments, including TRBV6-2 and TRBV6-3, so those segments were excluded. Linkage disequilibrium might explain the correlated functional status among segregating V segments, but an unknown experimental factor could not be ruled out. A cluster of highly shared sequence variants was judged likely to represent a technical artifact of the sequencing pipeline. An association between a missense DCLRE1C variant and V-gene and J-gene trimming of TCR beta chains was found in a later genetic analysis and replicated in an independent cohort. Compared with the roughly 700-donor mean, donors in an Asian-associated ancestry cluster had fewer N-insertions in productive TCRs, according to a later genetic analysis. Only TCR beta chains were sequenced in this cohort, and the absence of alpha or paired-chain data limited detectable features. When HLA alleles, especially DR and DQ, strongly co-occurred, TCR associations were difficult to assign to individual alleles. A later analysis reported that several top co-occurrence clusters appeared linked to parvovirus B19, influenza, CMV and Epstein-Barr virus. The authors suggested that the approach could potentially be extended to other disease states and immunological phenotypes. A later analysis found that HLA-associated TCR beta chains were more clonally expanded and had lower generation probabilities than equally common non-associated chains. Because counts were too low, some 16 rarely observed V segments, including chromosome 9 orphons, were excluded from the earlier analysis of 587 of the donors. CMV serostatus was the only immune exposure information available for the cohort. In a later analysis, TCR association rates were found to vary across HLA loci, with the most associated TCRs seen for DRB1 alleles and the fewest for HLA-C alleles. Roughly uniform sequencing depth across donors was assumed in presence/absence analyses, although this assumption may not hold. A further reported finding was that TCR beta sequences accurately predicted the HLA-A and HLA-B alleles for most subjects in the first cohort. In a later analysis, most CMV-associated TCR beta chains were found to appear HLA-restricted, with HLA associations seemingly driven largely by CMV exposure. A total of fewer than 200 TCR beta chains were listed by the study as associated with cytomegalovirus. An earlier analysis of approximately 530 of the donors showed that most TCR beta V segments appeared in productive rearrangements either about 90% or about 30% of the time, which broadly matched IMGT annotations. Across donors, most TCR sequences were observed very rarely, whereas some public TCRs were present in many individuals.

The germline V gene (reference sequence) supplies CDR1 SGHNT and CDR2 YYREEE. V drops 1 base and J drops 3 bases, leaving 15 bases in between. The CDR3 contains 16 residues, cysteine and phenylalanine counted. Here the CDR3 DNA is all that survives: 48 bases in frame from base 1. The cohort was made up of around 720 healthy bone marrow donors. All cohort members were sampled while nominally healthy, although unrecorded immune exposures were likely present. The donor was CMV seropositive and was included in the group of around 300 seropositive cohort members. Every donor gave a peripheral blood sample, and the peripheral blood mononuclear cells from that sample were used for TCR beta sequencing. The Qiagen DNeasy Blood Extraction Kit was used to extract genomic DNA from the blood cell samples. This clone was detected only once. The specificity of this receptor is unknown. No base quality values were provided; no much bigger clone lies one nucleotide off.

Libraries were built with the immunoSEQ multiplex PCR assay. For the multiplex PCR, a mixture combining 60 forward primers for TCR Vbeta segments and 13 reverse primers for TCR Jbeta segments was used. The CDR3 region of rearranged TCR beta genes was amplified from genomic DNA with a multiplex PCR assay. Amplified TCR beta libraries were sequenced as 87-base-pair reads on the Illumina HiSeq System. In the source study's methods: In a later analysis, tens of millions of unique TCR beta chains were counted across the approximately 670 repertoires, and approximately 11 million of these chains were shared by at least two donors. A nearest-neighbor algorithm error-corrected the raw reads and collapsed the reads into unique sequences, merging closely related sequences to remove PCR and sequencing errors. CDR3 sequences were aligned to IMGT reference sequences to assign V, D and J gene segments. For a sequence to be retained, a match of at least six nucleotides to both a V gene segment and a J gene segment was required. A rearrangement counted as productive if the CDR3 had no stop codons and remained in frame with V and J, and every other rearrangement counted as non-productive. Following IMGT convention, CDR3 was defined as the stretch from the second conserved V-encoded cysteine up to the conserved J-encoded phenylalanine. In an earlier analysis of approximately 590 of the donors, sequences lacking an unambiguous match to a single V gene segment were excluded. In an earlier analysis of about 590 of the donors, a V segment was called functional when productive rearrangements were above 56.7%, and segregating when the standard deviation between donors exceeded 5%. A statistical classification framework was developed to diagnose cytomegalovirus status using the catalog of TCR beta chain sequences. In a later analysis, V and J genes were assigned by comparing TCR nucleotide sequences against IMGT/GENE-DB human TR gene sequences. The TCRdist pipeline was used in a later analysis to assign CDR3 sequences and most-parsimonious VDJ recombination scenarios. In a later analysis, every TCR beta chain was defined by the combination of its CDR3 amino acid sequence and its V-gene family, and reads without a unique V-gene family were dropped. A later analysis removed 550 to 650 highly shared, low-generation-probability nucleotide sequences to deal with suspected cross-contamination and a sequencing artifact. In a later analysis, a clonal expansion index was calculated for each public chain from normalized within-repertoire ranks of inferred template counts. In a later analysis, generation probabilities were computed with a VDJ recombination model fitted to out-of-frame rearrangements, and the resulting probabilities were checked against IGoR. A later analysis scored TCR-TCR, TCR-HLA and TCR-CMV co-occurrence with hypergeometric tests, applying a repertoire-size bias correction to TCR pairs. A later analysis estimated false discovery rates by permuting HLA or CMV assignments 20 times. In a later analysis, co-occurring TCRs were grouped with DBSCAN, and TCRdist sequence similarity was added when clustering was performed within HLA-allele-positive subsets. For co-occurrence clustering, repertoires with fewer than 30,000 or more than 120,000 public chains were excluded, along with a handful of repertoires with anomalous nucleotide sharing. The clones in this table, taken by TCRdb from immuneACCESS, are in-frame only. Not every clone is retained; where verified, under half of the shortfall comes from an unresolved V gene, and the cause of the rest is unknown. V and J calls and clone size come straight from that table; D and trimming were deduced from the DNA. The sample profile shows over 150,000 clones; approximately 77% of them were found once. The ten biggest clones cover less than 9% of the sample.

The sequence links TRBV5-4 to TRBJ2-3; a tentative D match to TRBD2 spans 5 bases. The TCR comes from a male donor in good health and CMV-seropositive. Sequencing was performed on PBMCs. For the CDR3, the sequence is CASSLPSGLKTDTQYF. In nucleotides, the sequence is TGTGCCAGCAGCTTGCCCAGCGGTCTTAAAACAGATACGCAGTATTTT.